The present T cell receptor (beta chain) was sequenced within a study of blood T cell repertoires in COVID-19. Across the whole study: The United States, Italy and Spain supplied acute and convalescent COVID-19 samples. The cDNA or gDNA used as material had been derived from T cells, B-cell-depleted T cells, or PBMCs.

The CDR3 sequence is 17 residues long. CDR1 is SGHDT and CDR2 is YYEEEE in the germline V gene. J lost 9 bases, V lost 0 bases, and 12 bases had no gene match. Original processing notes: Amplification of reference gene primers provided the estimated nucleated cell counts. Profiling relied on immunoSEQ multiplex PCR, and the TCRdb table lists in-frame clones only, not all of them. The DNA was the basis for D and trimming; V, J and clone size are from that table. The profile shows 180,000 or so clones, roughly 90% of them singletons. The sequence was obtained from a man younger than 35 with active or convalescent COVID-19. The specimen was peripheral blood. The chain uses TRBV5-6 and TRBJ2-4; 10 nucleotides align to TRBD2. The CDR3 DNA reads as TGTGCCAGCAGCTTGGTCCTAGCGGGAGAGTGGGAGCGCATTCAGTACTTC. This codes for CASSLVLAGEWERIQYF.